This T cell receptor beta chain was profiled in a study of shared clonotypes between healthy human individuals. Assay: immunoSEQ multiplex PCR; the TCRdb copy retains only in-frame clones and omits some. This sample has roughly 530,000 clones, with about 96% found just once. Into CD45RA+ naive and CD45RA-negative memory subsets, the CD4+ cells were split. The CDR3 runs 13 residues. The V gene lost 5 bases and the J gene lost 0 bases, with 7 bases spanning the gap. Germline V CDR1 and CDR2: SQVTM, ANQGSEA. The sequencing input was naive CD4+ T cells sorted from blood. The subset denotes: CD45RA+ positively selected. This chain joins TRBV29-1 and TRBJ1-4, with unresolved D. The TCR sequence derives from a woman aged 30 to 39 in good health. The CDR3: CSVTGATNEKLFF. The CDR3 DNA follows: TGCAGCGTTACCGGAGCAACTAATGAAAAACTGTTTTTT.